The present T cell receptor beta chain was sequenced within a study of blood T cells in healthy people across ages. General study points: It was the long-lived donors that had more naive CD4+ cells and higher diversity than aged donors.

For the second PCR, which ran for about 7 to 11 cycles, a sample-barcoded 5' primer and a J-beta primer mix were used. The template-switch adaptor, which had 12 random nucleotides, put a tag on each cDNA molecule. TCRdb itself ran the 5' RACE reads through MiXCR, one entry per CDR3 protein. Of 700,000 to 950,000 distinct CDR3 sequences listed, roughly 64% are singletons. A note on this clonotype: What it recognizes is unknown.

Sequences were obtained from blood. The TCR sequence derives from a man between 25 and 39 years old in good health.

This CDR3 reads CASSDYRFTGELFF. The CDR3 DNA reads TGTGCCAGCTCAGACTACCGGTTTACCGGGGAGCTGTTTTTT. The rearrangement joins TRBV7-2 to TRBJ2-2; tentative D call: TRBD2 (5 bases). CDR1 and CDR2 from the germline V gene are SGHTA and FQGNSA. V lost 8 bases to trimming and J lost 5 bases, with 15 bases between them. The CDR3 extends over 14 amino acids.